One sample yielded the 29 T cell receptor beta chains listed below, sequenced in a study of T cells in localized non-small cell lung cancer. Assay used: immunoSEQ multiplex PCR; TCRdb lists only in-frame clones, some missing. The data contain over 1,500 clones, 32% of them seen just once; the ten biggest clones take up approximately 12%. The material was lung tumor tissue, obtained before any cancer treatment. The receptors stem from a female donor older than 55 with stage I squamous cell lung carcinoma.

CDR3 in amino acids: CASSPRDARGATF. The CDR3 DNA follows: TGTGCCAGCTCACCTAGGGACGCCAGAGGGGCAACTTTC. The chain combines TRBV18 with TRBJ2-6; D may correspond to TRBD1 or TRBD2 (5 bases each). This CDR3 spans 13 amino acids. Per germline, CDR1 KGHSH and CDR2 LQKENI. V gave up 3 bases and J gave up 19 bases, with 19 bases separating them.

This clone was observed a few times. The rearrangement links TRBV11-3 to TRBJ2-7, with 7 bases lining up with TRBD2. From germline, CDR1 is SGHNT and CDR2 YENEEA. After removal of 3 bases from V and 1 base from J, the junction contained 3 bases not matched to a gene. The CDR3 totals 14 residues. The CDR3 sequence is CASSFRRESYEQYF. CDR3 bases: TGTGCCAGCAGCTTCCGGCGGGAGTCCTACGAGCAGTACTTC.

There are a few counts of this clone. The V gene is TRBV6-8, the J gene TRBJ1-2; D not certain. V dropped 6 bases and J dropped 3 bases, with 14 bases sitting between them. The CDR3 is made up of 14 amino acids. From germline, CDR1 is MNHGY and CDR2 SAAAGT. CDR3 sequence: CASRTVSAHYGYTF. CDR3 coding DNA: TGTGCCAGCAGAACTGTCAGCGCCCACTATGGCTACACCTTC.

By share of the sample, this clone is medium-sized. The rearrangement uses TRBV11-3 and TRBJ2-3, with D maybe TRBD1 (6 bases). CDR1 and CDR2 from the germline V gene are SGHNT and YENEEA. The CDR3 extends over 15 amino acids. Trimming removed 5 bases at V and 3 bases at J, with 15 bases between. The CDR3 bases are TGTGCCAGCAGCCAAAGGGAACAGGGAACAGATACGCAGTATTTT. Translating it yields CASSQREQGTDTQYF.

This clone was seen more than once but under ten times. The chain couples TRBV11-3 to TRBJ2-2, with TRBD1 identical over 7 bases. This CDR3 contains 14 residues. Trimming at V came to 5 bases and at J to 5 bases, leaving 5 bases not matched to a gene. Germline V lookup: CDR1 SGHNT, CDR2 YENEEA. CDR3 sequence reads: CASSVQTGTGELFF. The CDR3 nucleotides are TGTGCCAGCAGCGTACAGACAGGGACCGGGGAGCTGTTTTTT.

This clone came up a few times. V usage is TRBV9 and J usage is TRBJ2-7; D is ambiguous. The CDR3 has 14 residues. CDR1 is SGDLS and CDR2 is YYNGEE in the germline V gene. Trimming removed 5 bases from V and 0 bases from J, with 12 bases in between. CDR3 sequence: CASSPRPYSYEQYF. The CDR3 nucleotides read TGTGCCAGCAGTCCCCGACCCTACTCCTACGAGCAGTACTTC.

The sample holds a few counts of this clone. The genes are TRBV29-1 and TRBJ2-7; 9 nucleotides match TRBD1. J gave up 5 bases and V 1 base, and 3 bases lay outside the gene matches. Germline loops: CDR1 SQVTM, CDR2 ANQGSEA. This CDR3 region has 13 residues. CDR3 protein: CSVEVGDRDEQYF. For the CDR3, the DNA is TGCAGCGTTGAAGTCGGGGACAGGGACGAGCAGTACTTC.

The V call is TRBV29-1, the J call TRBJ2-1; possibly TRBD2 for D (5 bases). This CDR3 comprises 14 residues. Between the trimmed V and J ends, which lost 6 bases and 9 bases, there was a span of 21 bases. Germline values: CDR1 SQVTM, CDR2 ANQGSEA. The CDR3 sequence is CSVEIGLIRGEQFF. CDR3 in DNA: TGCAGCGTCGAAATTGGACTCATCAGAGGTGAGCAGTTCTTC.

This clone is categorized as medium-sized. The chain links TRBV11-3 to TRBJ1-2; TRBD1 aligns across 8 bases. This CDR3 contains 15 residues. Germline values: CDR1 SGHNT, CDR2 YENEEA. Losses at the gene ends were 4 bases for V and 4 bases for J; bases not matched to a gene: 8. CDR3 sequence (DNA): TGTGCCAGCAGCTGGCCAGGGGGCGCGGGCTATGGCTACACCTTC. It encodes CASSWPGGAGYGYTF. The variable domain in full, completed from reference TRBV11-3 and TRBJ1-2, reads EAGVVQSPRYKIIEKKQPVAFWCNPISGHNTLYWYLQNLGQGPELLIRYENEEAVDDSQLPKDRFSAERLKGVDSTLKIQPAELGDSAVYLCASSWPGGAGYGYTFGSGTRLTVV.

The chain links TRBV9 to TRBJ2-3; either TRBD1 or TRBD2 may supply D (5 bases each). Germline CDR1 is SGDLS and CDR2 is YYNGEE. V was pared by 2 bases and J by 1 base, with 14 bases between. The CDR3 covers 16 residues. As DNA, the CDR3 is TGTGCCAGCAGCGTGGGGCTGGGAGTTGGCACAGATACGCAGTATTTT. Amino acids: CASSVGLGVGTDTQYF.

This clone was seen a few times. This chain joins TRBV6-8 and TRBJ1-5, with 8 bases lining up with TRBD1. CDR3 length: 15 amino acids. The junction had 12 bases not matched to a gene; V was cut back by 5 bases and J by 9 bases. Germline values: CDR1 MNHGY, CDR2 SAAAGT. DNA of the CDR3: TGTGCCAGCAGTGACCCTACAGGGGGAGTGAGGCCCCAGCATTTT. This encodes CASSDPTGGVRPQHF.

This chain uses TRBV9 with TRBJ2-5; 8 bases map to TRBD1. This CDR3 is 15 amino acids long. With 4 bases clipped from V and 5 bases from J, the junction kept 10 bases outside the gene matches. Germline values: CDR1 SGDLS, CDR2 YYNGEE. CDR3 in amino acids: CASSPRQGMKETQYF. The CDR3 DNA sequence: TGTGCCAGCAGCCCCCGACAGGGGATGAAGGAGACCCAGTACTTC.

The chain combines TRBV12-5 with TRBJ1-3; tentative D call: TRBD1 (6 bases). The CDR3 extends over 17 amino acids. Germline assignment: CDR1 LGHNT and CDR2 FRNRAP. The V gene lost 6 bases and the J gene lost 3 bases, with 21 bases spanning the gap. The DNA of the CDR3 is TGTGCTAGTGGGCCATGGGGGCAGGGGAAAGGTGGAAACACCATATATTTT. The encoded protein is CASGPWGQGKGGNTIYF.

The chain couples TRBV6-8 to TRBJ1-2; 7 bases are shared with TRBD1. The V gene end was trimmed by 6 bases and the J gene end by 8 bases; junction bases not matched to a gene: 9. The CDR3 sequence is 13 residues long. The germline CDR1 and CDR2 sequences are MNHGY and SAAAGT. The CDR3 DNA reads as TGTGCCAGCAGCGACAGGGTAACGGGAGGCTACACCTTC. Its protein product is CASSDRVTGGYTF.

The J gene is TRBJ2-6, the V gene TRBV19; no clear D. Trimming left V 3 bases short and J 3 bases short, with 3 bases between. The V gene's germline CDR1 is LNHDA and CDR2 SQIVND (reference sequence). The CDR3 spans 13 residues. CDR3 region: CASSMGGANVLTF. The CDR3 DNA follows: TGTGCCAGTAGTATGGGTGGGGCCAACGTCCTGACTTTC. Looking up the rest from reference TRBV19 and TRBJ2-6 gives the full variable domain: DGGITQSPKYLFRKEGQNVTLSCEQNLNHDAMYWYRQDPGQGLRLIYYSQIVNDFQKGDIAEGYSVSREKKESFPLTVTSAQKNPTAFYLCASSMGGANVLTFGAGSRLTVL.

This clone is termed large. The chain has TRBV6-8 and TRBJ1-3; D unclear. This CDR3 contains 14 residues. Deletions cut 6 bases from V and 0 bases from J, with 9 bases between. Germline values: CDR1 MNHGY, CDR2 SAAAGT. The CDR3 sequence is CASRVTVSGNTIYF. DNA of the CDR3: TGTGCCAGCAGAGTAACAGTCTCTGGAAACACCATATATTTT.

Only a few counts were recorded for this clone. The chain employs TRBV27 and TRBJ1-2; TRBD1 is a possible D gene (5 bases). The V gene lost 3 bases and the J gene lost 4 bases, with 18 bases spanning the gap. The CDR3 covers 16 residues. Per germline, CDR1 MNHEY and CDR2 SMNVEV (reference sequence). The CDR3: CASSFSVRGLPYGYTF. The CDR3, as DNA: TGTGCCAGCAGTTTCTCTGTAAGGGGACTCCCCTATGGCTACACCTTC.

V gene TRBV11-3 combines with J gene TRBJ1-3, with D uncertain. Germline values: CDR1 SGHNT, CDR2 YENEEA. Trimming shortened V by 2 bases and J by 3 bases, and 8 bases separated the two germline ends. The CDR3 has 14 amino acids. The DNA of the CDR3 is TGTGCCAGCAGCTTAATACTCGGTGGAAACACCATATATTTT. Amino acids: CASSLILGGNTIYF. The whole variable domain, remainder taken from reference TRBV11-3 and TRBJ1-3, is EAGVVQSPRYKIIEKKQPVAFWCNPISGHNTLYWYLQNLGQGPELLIRYENEEAVDDSQLPKDRFSAERLKGVDSTLKIQPAELGDSAVYLCASSLILGGNTIYFGEGSWLTVV.

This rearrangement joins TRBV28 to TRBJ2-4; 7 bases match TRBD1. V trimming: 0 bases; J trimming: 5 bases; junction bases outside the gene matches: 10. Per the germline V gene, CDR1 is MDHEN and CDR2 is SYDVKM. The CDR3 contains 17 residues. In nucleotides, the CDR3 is TGTGCCAGCAGTTTATGGTCCGACAGGGCGACTGAAAACATTCAGTACTTC. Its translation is CASSLWSDRATENIQYF.

Here the CDR3 reads CSADRGRMNTEAFF. The CDR3 DNA reads as TGCAGCGCCGACAGGGGGAGGATGAACACTGAAGCTTTCTTT. This chain links TRBV29-1 with TRBJ1-1, with 9 bases aligning to TRBD1. CDR1 is SQVTM, CDR2 ANQGSEA, per germline. The CDR3 extends over 14 amino acids. Trimming removed 7 bases from V and 0 bases from J; junction bases left unmatched: 6.

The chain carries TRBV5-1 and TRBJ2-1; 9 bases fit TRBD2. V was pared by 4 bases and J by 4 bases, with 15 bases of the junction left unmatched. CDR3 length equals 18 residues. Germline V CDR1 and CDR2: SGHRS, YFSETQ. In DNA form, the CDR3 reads TGCGCCAGCAGCGGGCAGCGGGGGGCCTCGGAAACTTACAATGAGCAGTTCTTC. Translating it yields CASSGQRGASETYNEQFF.

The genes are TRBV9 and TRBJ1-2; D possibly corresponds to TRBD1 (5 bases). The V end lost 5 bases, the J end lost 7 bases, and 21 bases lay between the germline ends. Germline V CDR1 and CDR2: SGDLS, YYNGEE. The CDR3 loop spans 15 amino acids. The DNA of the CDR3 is TGTGCCAGCAGTGCGGACGGGGCCCGAGAGGTTGGCTACACCTTC. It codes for CASSADGAREVGYTF.

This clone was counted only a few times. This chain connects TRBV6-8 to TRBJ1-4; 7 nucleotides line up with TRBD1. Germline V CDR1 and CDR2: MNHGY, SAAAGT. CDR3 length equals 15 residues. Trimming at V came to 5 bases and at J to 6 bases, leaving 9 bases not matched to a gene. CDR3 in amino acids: CASSRDSPFDEKLFF. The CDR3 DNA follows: TGTGCCAGCAGTCGGGACAGCCCCTTCGATGAAAAACTGTTTTTT.

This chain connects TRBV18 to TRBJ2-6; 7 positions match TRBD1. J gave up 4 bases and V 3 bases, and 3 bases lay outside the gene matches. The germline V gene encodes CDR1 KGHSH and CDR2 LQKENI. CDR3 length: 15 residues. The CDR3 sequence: CASSPDREGANVLTF. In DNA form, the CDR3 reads TGTGCCAGCTCACCCGACAGGGAGGGGGCCAACGTCCTGACTTTC.

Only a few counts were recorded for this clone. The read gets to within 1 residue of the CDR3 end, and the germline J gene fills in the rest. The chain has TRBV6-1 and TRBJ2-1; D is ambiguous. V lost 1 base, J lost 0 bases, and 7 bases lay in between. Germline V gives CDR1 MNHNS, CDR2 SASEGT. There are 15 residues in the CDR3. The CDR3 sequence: CASSEGAGSYNEQFF. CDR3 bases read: TGTGCCAGCAGTGAAGGGGCTGGCTCCTACAATGAGCAGTTC.

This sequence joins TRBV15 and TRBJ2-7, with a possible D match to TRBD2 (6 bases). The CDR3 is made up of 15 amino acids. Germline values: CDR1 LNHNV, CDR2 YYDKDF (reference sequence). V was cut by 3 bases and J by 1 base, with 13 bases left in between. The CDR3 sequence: CATSSPPGSSYEQYF. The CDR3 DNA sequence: TGTGCCACCAGCAGCCCTCCCGGGAGTTCCTACGAGCAGTACTTC.

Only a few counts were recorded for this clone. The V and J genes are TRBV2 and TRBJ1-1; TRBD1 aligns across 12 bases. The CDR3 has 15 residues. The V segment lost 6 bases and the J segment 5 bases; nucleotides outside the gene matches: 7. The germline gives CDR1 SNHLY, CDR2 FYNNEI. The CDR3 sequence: CASRGTGGYVTEAFF. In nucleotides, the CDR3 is TGTGCCAGCAGGGGGACAGGGGGCTACGTAACTGAAGCTTTCTTT.

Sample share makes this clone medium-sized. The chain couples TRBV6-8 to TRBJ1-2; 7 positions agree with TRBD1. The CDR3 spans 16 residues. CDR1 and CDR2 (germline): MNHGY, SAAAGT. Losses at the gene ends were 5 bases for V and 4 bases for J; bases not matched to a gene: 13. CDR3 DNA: TGTGCCAGCAGTCCCACTCTGGACAGGATCGCCTATGGCTACACCTTC. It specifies CASSPTLDRIAYGYTF.

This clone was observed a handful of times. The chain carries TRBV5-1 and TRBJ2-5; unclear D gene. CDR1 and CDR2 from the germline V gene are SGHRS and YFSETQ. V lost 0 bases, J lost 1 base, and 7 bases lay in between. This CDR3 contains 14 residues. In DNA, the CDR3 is TGCGCCAGCAGCTTGGGAGCTACCCAAGAGACCCAGTACTTC. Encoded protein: CASSLGATQETQYF.